This TCR beta chain is drawn from a study of blood T cells in healthy people across ages. For the second PCR, which ran for about 7 to 12 cycles, a sample-barcoded 5' primer and a J-beta primer mix were used. From the 5' RACE reads, TCRdb called clonotypes with MiXCR, one entry per CDR3 protein. The data hold some 920,000 distinct CDR3 sequences, with roughly 51% observed a single time. The V gene's germline CDR1 is SGHAT and CDR2 FQNNGV. V shed 1 base and J 3 bases; nucleotides not matched to a gene: 11. CDR3 size: 18 residues. The chain joins TRBV11-2 to TRBJ2-3; 9 bases are shared with TRBD2. The sequenced sample was blood. This sequence was found in a woman in her fifties or sixties in good health. CDR3 DNA sequence: TGTGCCAGCAGCTTAGGAGTCCGGGCGGGAGGGCCAACAGATACGCAGTATTTT. It yields the protein CASSLGVRAGGPTDTQYF.